This entry lists 25 T cell receptor beta chains sequenced from one sample in a study of cytomegalovirus exposure and HLA in healthy donors. TCRdb keeps only in-frame clones here, not all; method: immunoSEQ multiplex PCR. The table includes about 130,000 clones, roughly 79% detected once. Sequenced material: PBMCs. The receptors were gathered from a man aged 25 to 40 in good health and CMV-seropositive.

The V gene is TRBV5-6, the J gene TRBJ2-5; a possible D gene is TRBD2 (5 bases). V was shortened by 1 base and J by 7 bases, with 8 bases between the two germline ends. The V gene's germline CDR1 is SGHDT and CDR2 YYEEEE. This CDR3 region has 12 residues. For the CDR3, the DNA is TGTGCCAGCAGCTTGAACAGCGGGACCCAGTACTTC. The encoded protein is CASSLNSGTQYF. Looking up the rest from reference TRBV5-6 and TRBJ2-5 gives the full variable domain: DAGVTQSPTHLIKTRGQQVTLRCSPKSGHDTVSWYQQALGQGPQFIFQYYEEEERQRGNFPDRFSGHQFPNYSSELNVNALLLGDSALYLCASSLNSGTQYFGPGTRLLVL.

CDR3 loop: CASSLSDNYGYTF. Here the CDR3 DNA reads TGCGCCAGCAGCTTATCAGATAACTATGGCTACACCTTC. J is TRBJ1-2 and V is TRBV5-1, with D hard to call. The germline V gene encodes CDR1 SGHRS and CDR2 YFSETQ. V lost 2 bases and J lost 1, with 6 bases in between. The CDR3 length is 13 residues.

The chain has TRBV5-1 and TRBJ2-1; TRBD2 might be the D (5 bases). The CDR3 contains 15 residues. Germline values: CDR1 SGHRS, CDR2 YFSETQ. Trimming left V 4 bases short and J 0 bases short, with 11 bases between. This CDR3 reads CASSGGRGSYNEQFF. CDR3 bases: TGCGCCAGCAGCGGTGGTCGGGGCTCCTACAATGAGCAGTTCTTC.

The V and J genes are TRBV23-1 and TRBJ1-5; D is undetermined. TRBV23-1 is an ORF, and what it does is uncertain. This CDR3 region has 10 residues. Trimming took off 11 bases at V and 9 bases at J, with 11 bases between the two ends. The chain's CDR3 is CAPTRGPQHF. The DNA for the CDR3 is TGCGCCCCCACCCGGGGGCCCCAGCATTTT.

This chain uses TRBV7-8 with TRBJ1-1; TRBD1 might be the D (5 bases). Germline V gene sequence: CDR1 SGHVS, CDR2 FQNEAQ. V gave up 5 bases and J gave up 5 bases, with 12 bases separating them. This CDR3 is 13 amino acids long. CDR3 nucleotides: TGTGCCAGCAGCCCCGGGGAGGGGACTGAAGCTTTCTTT. Translation: CASSPGEGTEAFF.

The chain carries TRBV12-2 and TRBJ1-2; the table's D call TRBD1 went unverified against the DNA. TRBV12-2 is deemed a pseudogene. The CDR3 is 19 amino acids. CDR3 amino acids: CASRWPRDRSLPCYYGYTF. In DNA, the CDR3 is TGTGCAAGTCGCTGGCCAAGGGACAGGAGCCTACCCTGTTACTATGGCTACACCTTC.

This clone came up once. V is TRBV29-1 and J is TRBJ2-1; 7 positions match TRBD2. CDR1 is SQVTM, CDR2 ANQGSEA, per germline. V shed 3 bases and J 5 bases; nucleotides not matched to a gene: 10. This CDR3 is built from 15 residues. DNA of the CDR3: TGCAGCGTTGAGGCTAGCGGAAGAAGAGACAATGAGCAGTTCTTC. Its protein product is CSVEASGRRDNEQFF.

The rearrangement joins TRBV2 to TRBJ2-1, with 10 bases matching TRBD2. Trimming removed 8 bases from V and 6 bases from J; junction bases left unmatched: 16. The CDR3 contains 17 residues. Germline values: CDR1 SNHLY, CDR2 FYNNEI. CDR3 protein: CASQRTSGSLGGNEQFF. The CDR3 DNA is TGTGCCAGCCAACGGACTAGCGGATCACTCGGAGGCAATGAGCAGTTCTTC.

V gene TRBV6-5 combines with J gene TRBJ1-5; 9 bases line up with TRBD1. J was trimmed by 6 bases and V by 6 bases; bases with no gene match: 3. The CDR3 is 13 amino acids. CDR1 and CDR2 from the germline V gene are MNHEY and SVGAGI. Here the CDR3 DNA reads TGTGCCAGCAGCACGGACAGGGGTCAGCCCCAGCATTTT. It yields the protein CASSTDRGQPQHF.

The chain carries TRBV5-1 and TRBJ1-1; the D is unclear. CDR1 and CDR2 (germline): SGHRS, YFSETQ. CDR3 size: 14 residues. Trimming removed 1 base from V and 2 bases from J, with 9 bases in between. CDR3 sequence (DNA): TGCGCCAGCAGCTTGTGGAGGGATAACACTGAAGCTTTCTTT. Its translation is CASSLWRDNTEAFF.

This clone was observed a single time. The chain has TRBV15 and TRBJ2-7; TRBD1 aligns across 10 bases. The CDR3 contains 17 residues. J lost 0 bases, V lost 0 bases, and 5 bases had no gene match. The germline V gene encodes CDR1 LNHNV and CDR2 YYDKDF (reference sequence). This CDR3 is CATSRDLGTGVSYEQYF. The CDR3 DNA is TGTGCCACCAGCAGAGATCTTGGGACAGGGGTCTCCTACGAGCAGTACTTC.

The genes are TRBV7-3 and TRBJ2-3; 10 bases align to TRBD2. Trimming removed 0 bases from V and 5 bases from J; junction bases left unmatched: 2. The CDR3 runs 15 residues. Germline CDR1 reads SGHTA; CDR2 reads FQGTGA. The CDR3 loop is CASSLTGLALDTQYF. CDR3 DNA: TGTGCCAGCAGCTTAACGGGACTAGCGTTAGATACGCAGTATTTT.

This clone appeared a single time. This chain uses TRBV5-1 with TRBJ1-2; TRBD1 matches at 7 bases. The CDR3 covers 14 residues. The germline gives CDR1 SGHRS, CDR2 YFSETQ. V lost 0 bases to trimming and J lost 7 bases; unmatched junction nucleotides: 6. The CDR3 DNA reads TGCGCCAGCAGCTTGGACAGGGGCCGGGGTGGCTACACCTTC. This sequence encodes CASSLDRGRGGYTF.

This clone was observed a handful of times. J is TRBJ2-7 and V is TRBV2, with 7 bases lining up with TRBD1. The CDR3 is 16 residues long. Germline loops: CDR1 SNHLY, CDR2 FYNNEI. The V segment lost 7 bases and the J segment 3 bases; nucleotides outside the gene matches: 15. This CDR3 reads CASNRGLTGSDYEQYF. CDR3 bases: TGTGCCAGCAACCGAGGGCTGACAGGGTCGGACTACGAGCAGTACTTC.

The chain carries TRBV25-1 and TRBJ2-7; the D gene is possibly TRBD2 (5 bases). The V end lost 0 bases, the J end lost 3 bases, and 15 bases lay between the germline ends. Germline assignment: CDR1 MGHDK and CDR2 SYGVNS. This CDR3 has 16 residues. CDR3 DNA: TGTGCCAGCAGTGAATATCGGGCTAGCCGCGTCTACGAGCAGTACTTC. Its protein is CASSEYRASRVYEQYF.

V gene TRBV10-2 combines with J gene TRBJ1-1; perhaps TRBD1 as D (5 bases). The CDR3 covers 13 residues. V gave up 0 bases and J gave up 5 bases, with 7 bases separating them. Looked up from germline, CDR1 is WSHSY and CDR2 is SAAADI. The CDR3 DNA sequence: TGCGCCAGCAGTGAGTCGGGGCAGACTGAAGCTTTCTTT. It yields the protein CASSESGQTEAFF.

The J gene is TRBJ2-1, the V gene TRBV7-8, with 14 nucleotides matching TRBD2. This CDR3 region has 20 residues. CDR1 is SGHVS and CDR2 is FQNEAQ in the germline V gene. V lost 5 bases and J lost 6; bases outside the gene matches: 18. The CDR3 nucleotides are TGTGCCAGCAGCCCCGATAGGGGCAGGACTAGCGGGAGGCCCATCAATGAGCAGTTCTTC. Protein sequence: CASSPDRGRTSGRPINEQFF.

The rearrangement uses TRBV6-1 and TRBJ2-7; 12 positions match TRBD1. The CDR3 runs to 15 residues. The germline CDR1 and CDR2 sequences are MNHNS and SASEGT. With 5 bases clipped from V and 4 bases from J, the junction kept 6 bases outside the gene matches. The CDR3 nucleotides are TGTGCCAGCAGTCCAGGGACAGGGGGCGGGTACGAGCAGTACTTC. Its translation: CASSPGTGGGYEQYF.

V is TRBV25-1 and J is TRBJ2-1; 9 nucleotides agree with TRBD1. Germline V gene data show CDR1 as MGHDK and CDR2 as SYGVNS. Losses at the gene ends were 5 bases for V and 6 bases for J; bases not matched to a gene: 5. The CDR3 runs to 14 residues. The CDR3 here is CASSTGTGFNEQFF. The CDR3 nucleotides read TGTGCCAGCAGTACCGGGACAGGGTTCAATGAGCAGTTCTTC.

The rearrangement uses TRBV6-1 and TRBJ2-3; D is perhaps TRBD1 (6 bases). The CDR3 is 15 amino acids. Trimming took 8 bases from V and 2 from J, leaving 17 bases between them. Germline V gene data show CDR1 as MNHNS and CDR2 as SASEGT. CDR3 sequence reads: CASLPTDRLTDTQYF. The CDR3 nucleotides are TGTGCCAGCCTACCCACGGACAGACTCACAGATACGCAGTATTTT.

The genes are TRBV6-1 and TRBJ2-5; the match to TRBD1 covers 7 bases. This CDR3 is built from 13 residues. Germline values: CDR1 MNHNS, CDR2 SASEGT. Losses at the gene ends were 5 bases for V and 1 base for J; bases not matched to a gene: 1. CDR3 sequence (DNA): TGTGCCAGCAGTAGGGACAGCCAAGAGACCCAGTACTTC. Its protein product is CASSRDSQETQYF.

The V call is TRBV19, the J call TRBJ2-3, with D possibly matching TRBD2 (6 bases). The V end was cut by 2 bases, the J end by 3 bases, with 15 bases between. The CDR3 consists of 16 residues. The germline V gene has CDR1 LNHDA and CDR2 SQIVND (reference sequence). The CDR3 DNA reads as TGTGCCAGTAGTATACGCGGTTCCAGCGGGACAGATACGCAGTATTTT. It is translated as CASSIRGSSGTDTQYF.

This sequence joins TRBV7-7 and TRBJ1-2; 12 bases align to TRBD1. Germline trimming cut 3 bases from V and 2 bases from J; bases unmatched to any gene: 13. Germline V gene sequence: CDR1 SSHAT, CDR2 FNYEAQ (reference sequence). This CDR3 is 19 amino acids long. The CDR3 DNA reads as TGTGCCAGCAGCTTGGGCCGGGACAGGGGGCGCGGCACAAACTATGGCTACACCTTC. Amino acid sequence: CASSLGRDRGRGTNYGYTF.

CDR3 loop: CASSPGTTIETQYF. The DNA of the CDR3 is TGTGCCAGCAGCCCGGGGACTACGATAGAGACCCAGTACTTC. The chain is built from TRBV7-2 and TRBJ2-5; 7 bases line up with TRBD2. This CDR3 contains 14 residues. V shed 5 bases and J 4 bases; nucleotides not matched to a gene: 7. From germline, CDR1 is SGHTA and CDR2 FQGNSA.

This chain joins TRBV10-3 and TRBJ2-3, with 8 positions matching TRBD2. Germline CDR1 is ENHRY and CDR2 is SYGVKD. The CDR3 has 15 residues. V lost 6 bases and J lost 0; bases outside the gene matches: 5. CDR3 in DNA: TGTGCCATCAGCGGTAGCGGGACTAGCACAGATACGCAGTATTTT. Protein: CAISGSGTSTDTQYF.